This is a list of T cell receptor beta chains from one sample in a study of CD8 T cells in ankylosing spondylitis. TCRdb reanalysed the 5' RACE reads using MiXCR and keeps one entry per CDR3 protein. Altogether about 540,000 distinct CDR3 sequences are present, 12% being singletons, with the ten largest covering 6.8%. The source material was blood, either unsorted or a sorted T cell fraction (not recorded which). These TCRs come from a male donor with ankylosing spondylitis. CDR3s include the opening cysteine and the closing phenylalanine or tryptophan. The D gene is left open where the match is weak. Not all rows give a size; the values are once, few, many and, for expanded clones, a class.

CDR3nt | CDR3aa | d_gene | j_gene | v_gene | abundance
TGCGCCAGCCATCACCCCGGGGGGGCAAGTGAGCAGTTCTTC | CASHHPGGASEQFF | TRBD2 | TRBJ2-1 | TRBV4-1 | .
TGTGCCAGCAGCTTAGCTCGGGGAAACACCATATATTTT | CASSLARGNTIYF | . | TRBJ1-3 | TRBV7-9 | once
TGCAGTGCAGTTGACAGGGGGCTGGTCTACGAGCAGTACTTC | CSAVDRGLVYEQYF | TRBD1 | TRBJ2-7 | TRBV20-1 | few
TGTGCCAGCAGCCAAGTCCCCGGGTTTCATGGCTACACCTTC | CASSQVPGFHGYTF | . | TRBJ1-2 | TRBV3-1 | many
TGTGCCAGCAGTCCTAGGCACAGGCATAGCAATCAGCCCCAGCATTTT | CASSPRHRHSNQPQHF | . | TRBJ1-5 | TRBV6-1 | .
TGTGCCACCAGCAGTTTGACTAGCGGACACAATGAGCAGTTCTTC | CATSSLTSGHNEQFF | TRBD2 | TRBJ2-1 | TRBV15 | many
TGTGCCAGCGGGGGAAACCTGTTCACAGATACGCAGTATTTT | CASGGNLFTDTQYF | . | TRBJ2-3 | TRBV11-3 | .
TGTGCCAGTAGTATAGATCTTAGGACACAAAACATTCAGTACTTC | CASSIDLRTQNIQYF | . | TRBJ2-4 | TRBV19 | .
TGCAGTGCAGCCGGGGCGGGAGGGCCCGGGCATGAGCAGTTCTTC | CSAAGAGGPGHEQFF | TRBD2 | TRBJ2-1 | TRBV20-1 | few
TGCGCCAGCAGAGCCCCGGGACAAGCGTGTGAAAAACTGTTTTTT | CASRAPGQACEKLFF | . | TRBJ1-4 | TRBV10-1 | few
TGCGCCAGCACCCCCACAGGGGGAGAAAACATTCAGTACTTC | CASTPTGGENIQYF | TRBD1 | TRBJ2-4 | TRBV5-1 | few
TGTGCCAGCAGTGTCGGCAGGGGCATCTCTGAAGCTTTCTTT | CASSVGRGISEAFF | . | TRBJ1-1 | TRBV11-2 | .
TGTGCCAGCAGTCCCGGACAGGGGTGGAATGAGCAGTTCTTC | CASSPGQGWNEQFF | TRBD1 | TRBJ2-1 | TRBV12-3/TRBV12-4 | .
TGTGCCAGCAGCTTAGTATTTATGACGGGGGCCATGAACACTGAAGCTTTCTTT | CASSLVFMTGAMNTEAFF | . | TRBJ1-1 | TRBV11-2 | .
TGCAGCGTTGAACTAGCTAGCACAGATACGCAGTATTTT | CSVELASTDTQYF | . | TRBJ2-3 | TRBV29-1 | .
TGTGCCAGCAGCTCGGGACTGGACACTGAAGCTTTCTTT | CASSSGLDTEAFF | . | TRBJ1-1 | TRBV5-6 | few
TGTGCCAGCAGTCCCACTTCCGGGGAGCTGTTTTTT | CASSPTSGELFF | . | TRBJ2-2 | TRBV12-3/TRBV12-4 | many
TGTGCCAGCAGCCGTGGGATAGCGGGAGGGTCGTTCTTC | CASSRGIAGGSFF | TRBD2 | TRBJ2-1 | TRBV12-3/TRBV12-4 | many
TGTGCCAGCAGTTTGGGACTAGCGGGAGAATTTTCTGATGAGCAGTTCTTC | CASSLGLAGEFSDEQFF | TRBD2 | TRBJ2-1 | TRBV28 | many
TGCGCCAGCAGCCAAGATAGGGGGTGGACTGAAGCTTTCTTT | CASSQDRGWTEAFF | . | TRBJ1-1 | TRBV4-1 | many
TGCGCCAGCATCAGACTAGTGTCCTACAATGAGCAGTTCTTC | CASIRLVSYNEQFF | . | TRBJ2-1 | TRBV10-2 | .
TGTGCTAGTGCCACCCGCCCCCCGTACACCAGCAATCAGCCCCAGCATTTT | CASATRPPYTSNQPQHF | . | TRBJ1-5 | TRBV12-5 | few
TGCAGCGTTGAAGGAGCGGGAGGAGATACGCAGTATTTT | CSVEGAGGDTQYF | TRBD2 | TRBJ2-3 | TRBV29-1 | few
TGCGCCAGCAGCTTAACTGGGACAGCGGAAGAGACCCAGTACTTC | CASSLTGTAEETQYF | TRBD1 | TRBJ2-5 | TRBV5-1 | few
TGCGCCAGCAGCTTGAAGGAGAACTATGGCTACACCTTC | CASSLKENYGYTF | . | TRBJ1-2 | TRBV5-1 | .
TGCAGTGTTATAGGGGGCTTAGGAGGCTACACCTTC | CSVIGGLGGYTF | TRBD1 | TRBJ1-2 | TRBV20-1 | few
TGCGCCAGCAGCCCTACTGAGCGGAAATACACAGATACGCAGTATTTT | CASSPTERKYTDTQYF | . | TRBJ2-3 | TRBV5-1 | many
TGTGCCAGCAGCTTAAGGGAGACTGCCCTAAATGAGCAGTTCTTC | CASSLRETALNEQFF | . | TRBJ2-1 | TRBV11-3 | .
TGTGCCAGCGGGGCAGACCCTCAAGCAACTAATGAAAAACTGTTTTTT | CASGADPQATNEKLFF | . | TRBJ1-4 | TRBV4-2 | .
TGCGCCAGCAGCTTGGACAGGGGGCAAACCGGGGAGCTGTTTTTT | CASSLDRGQTGELFF | TRBD1 | TRBJ2-2 | TRBV5-1 | .
TGTGCCAGCAGCGAGGCGTCAGCAAGGGCCGGGGAGCTGTTTTTT | CASSEASARAGELFF | . | TRBJ2-2 | TRBV11-1 | few
TGTGCCAGCAGTGAAATATCCCAGGGGAACACTGAAGCTTTCTTT | CASSEISQGNTEAFF | . | TRBJ1-1 | TRBV6-1 | .